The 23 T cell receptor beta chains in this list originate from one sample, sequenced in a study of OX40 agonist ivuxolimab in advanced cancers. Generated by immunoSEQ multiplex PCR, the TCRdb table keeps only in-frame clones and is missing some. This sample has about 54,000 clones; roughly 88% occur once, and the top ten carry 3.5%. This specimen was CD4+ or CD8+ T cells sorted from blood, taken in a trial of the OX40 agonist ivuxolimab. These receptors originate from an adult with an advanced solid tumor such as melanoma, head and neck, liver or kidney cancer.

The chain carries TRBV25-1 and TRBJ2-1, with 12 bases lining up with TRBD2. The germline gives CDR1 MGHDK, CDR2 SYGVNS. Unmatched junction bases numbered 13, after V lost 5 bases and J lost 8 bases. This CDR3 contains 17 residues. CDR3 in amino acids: CASSNNLAGGPGDEQFF. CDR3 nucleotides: TGTGCCAGCAGTAACAACCTAGCGGGAGGGCCTGGGGATGAGCAGTTCTTC. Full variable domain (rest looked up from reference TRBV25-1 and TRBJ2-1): EADIYQTPRYLVIGTGKKITLECSQTMGHDKMYWYQQDPGMELHLIHYSYGVNSTEKGDLSSESTVSRIRTEHFPLTLESARPSHTSQYLCASSNNLAGGPGDEQFFGPGTRLTVL.

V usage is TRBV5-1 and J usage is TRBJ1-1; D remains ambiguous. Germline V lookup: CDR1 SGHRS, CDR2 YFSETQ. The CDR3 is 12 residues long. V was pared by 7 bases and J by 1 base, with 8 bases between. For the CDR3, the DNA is TGCGCCAGCGGGTCAGGGAACACTGAAGCTTTCTTT. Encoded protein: CASGSGNTEAFF. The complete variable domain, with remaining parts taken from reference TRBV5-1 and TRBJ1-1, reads KAGVTQTPRYLIKTRGQQVTLSCSPISGHRSVSWYQQTPGQGLQFLFEYFSETQRNKGNFPGRFSGRQFSNSRSEMNVSTLELGDSALYLCASGSGNTEAFFGQGTRLTVV.

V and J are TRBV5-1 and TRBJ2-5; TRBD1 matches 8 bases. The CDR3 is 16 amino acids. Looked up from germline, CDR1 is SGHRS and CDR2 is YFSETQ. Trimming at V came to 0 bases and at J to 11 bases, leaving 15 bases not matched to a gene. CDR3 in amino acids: CASSLEGQVQTLQQYF. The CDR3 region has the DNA TGCGCCAGCAGCTTGGAGGGACAGGTTCAGACCCTCCAGCAGTACTTC.

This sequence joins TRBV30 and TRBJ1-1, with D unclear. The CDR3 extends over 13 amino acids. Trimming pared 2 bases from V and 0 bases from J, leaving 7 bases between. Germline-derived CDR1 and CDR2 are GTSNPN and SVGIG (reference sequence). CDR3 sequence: CAWSSGMNTEAFF. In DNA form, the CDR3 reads TGTGCCTGGAGTTCGGGGATGAACACTGAAGCTTTCTTT.

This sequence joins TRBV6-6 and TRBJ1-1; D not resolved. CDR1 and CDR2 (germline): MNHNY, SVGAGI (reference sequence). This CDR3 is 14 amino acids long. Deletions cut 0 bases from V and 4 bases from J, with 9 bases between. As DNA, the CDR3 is TGTGCCAGCAGTTACTCGAGCCTCCGCACTGAAGCTTTCTTT. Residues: CASSYSSLRTEAFF.

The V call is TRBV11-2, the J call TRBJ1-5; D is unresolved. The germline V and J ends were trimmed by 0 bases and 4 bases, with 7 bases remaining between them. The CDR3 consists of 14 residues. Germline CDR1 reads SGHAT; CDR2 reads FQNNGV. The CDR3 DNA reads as TGTGCCAGCAGCTTAGATATCTGGAATCAGCCCCAGCATTTT. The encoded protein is CASSLDIWNQPQHF. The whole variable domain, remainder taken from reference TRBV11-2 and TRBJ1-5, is EAGVAQSPRYKIIEKRQSVAFWCNPISGHATLYWYQQILGQGPKLLIQFQNNGVVDDSQLPKDRFSAERLKGVDSTLKIQPAKLEDSAVYLCASSLDIWNQPQHFGDGTRLSIL.

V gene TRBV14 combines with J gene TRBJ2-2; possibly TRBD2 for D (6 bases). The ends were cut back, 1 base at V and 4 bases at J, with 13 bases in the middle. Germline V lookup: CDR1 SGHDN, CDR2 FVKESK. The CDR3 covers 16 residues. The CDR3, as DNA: TGTGCCAGCAGCCAAGGGGTCGGGAGTTTCACCGGGGAGCTGTTTTTT. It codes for CASSQGVGSFTGELFF.

The CDR3 is CASSPLAPKNYGYTF. DNA for the CDR3: TGTGCCAGTAGCCCCCTGGCACCCAAGAACTATGGCTACACCTTC. The V and J genes are TRBV19 and TRBJ1-2, with D unclear. The germline gives CDR1 LNHDA, CDR2 SQIVND (reference sequence). Deletions cut 6 bases from V and 2 bases from J, with 16 bases between. The CDR3 extends over 15 amino acids.

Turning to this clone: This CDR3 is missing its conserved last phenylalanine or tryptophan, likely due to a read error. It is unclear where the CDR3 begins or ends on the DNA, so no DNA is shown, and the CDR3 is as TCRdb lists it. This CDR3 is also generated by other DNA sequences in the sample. The CDR3 is CATPRRDRAS. This chain joins TRBV19 and TRBJ2-7; TRBD1, the table's D call, lacks a check against the DNA. CDR1 and CDR2 (germline): LNHDA, SQIVND (reference sequence). The CDR3 totals 10 residues, both ends included.

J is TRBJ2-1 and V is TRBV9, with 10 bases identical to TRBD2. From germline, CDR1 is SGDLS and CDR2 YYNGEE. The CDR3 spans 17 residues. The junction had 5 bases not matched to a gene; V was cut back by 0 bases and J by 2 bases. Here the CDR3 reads CASSVGTSGAAYNEQFF. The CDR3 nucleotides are TGTGCCAGCAGCGTAGGGACTAGCGGAGCGGCCTACAATGAGCAGTTCTTC.

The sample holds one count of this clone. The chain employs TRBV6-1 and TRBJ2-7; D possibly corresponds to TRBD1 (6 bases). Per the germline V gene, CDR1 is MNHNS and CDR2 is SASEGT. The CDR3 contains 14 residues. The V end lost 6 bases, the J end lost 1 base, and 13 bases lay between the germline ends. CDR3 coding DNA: TGTGCCAGCAGCCTGACAGGATATTCCTACGAGCAGTACTTC. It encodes CASSLTGYSYEQYF.

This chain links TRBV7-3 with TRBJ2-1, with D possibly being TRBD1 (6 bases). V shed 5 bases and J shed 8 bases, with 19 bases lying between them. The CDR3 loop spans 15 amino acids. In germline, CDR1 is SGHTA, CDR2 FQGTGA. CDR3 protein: CASSPQGNLLDEQFF. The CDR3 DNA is TGTGCCAGCAGCCCACAGGGAAACCTGCTCGATGAGCAGTTCTTC. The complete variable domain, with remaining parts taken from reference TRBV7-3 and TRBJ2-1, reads GAGVSQTPSNKVTEKGKYVELRCDPISGHTALYWYRQSLGQGPEFLIYFQGTGAADDSGLPNDRFFAVRPEGSVSTLKIQRTERGDSAVYLCASSPQGNLLDEQFFGPGTRLTVL.

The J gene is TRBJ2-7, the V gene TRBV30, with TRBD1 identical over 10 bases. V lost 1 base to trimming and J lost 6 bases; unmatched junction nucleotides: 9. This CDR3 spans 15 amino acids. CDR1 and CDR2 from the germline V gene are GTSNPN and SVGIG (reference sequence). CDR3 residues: CAWSGWTGGLSEQYF. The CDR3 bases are TGTGCCTGGAGTGGATGGACAGGGGGACTTTCCGAGCAGTACTTC.

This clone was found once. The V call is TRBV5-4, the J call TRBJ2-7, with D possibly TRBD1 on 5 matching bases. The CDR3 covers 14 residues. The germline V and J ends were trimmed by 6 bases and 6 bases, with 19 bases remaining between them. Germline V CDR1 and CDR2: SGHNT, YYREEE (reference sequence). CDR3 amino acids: CASNPGETVGEQYF. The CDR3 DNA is TGTGCCAGCAATCCCGGCGAGACAGTGGGCGAGCAGTACTTC.

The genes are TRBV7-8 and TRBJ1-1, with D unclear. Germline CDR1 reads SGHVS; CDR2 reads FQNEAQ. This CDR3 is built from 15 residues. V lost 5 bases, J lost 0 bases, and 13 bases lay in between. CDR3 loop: CASSLREQMNTEAFF. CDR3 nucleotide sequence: TGTGCCAGCAGCCTCAGAGAACAGATGAACACTGAAGCTTTCTTT.

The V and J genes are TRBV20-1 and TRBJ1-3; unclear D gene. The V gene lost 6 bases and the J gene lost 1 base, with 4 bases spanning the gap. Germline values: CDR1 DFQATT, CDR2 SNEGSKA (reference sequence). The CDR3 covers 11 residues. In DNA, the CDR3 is TGCAGTGCGAGATCTGGAAACACCATATATTTT. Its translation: CSARSGNTIYF.

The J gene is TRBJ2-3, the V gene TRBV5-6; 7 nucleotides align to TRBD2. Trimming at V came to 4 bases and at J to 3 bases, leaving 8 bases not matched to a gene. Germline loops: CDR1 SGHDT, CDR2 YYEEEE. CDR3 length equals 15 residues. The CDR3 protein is CASSGVAGSTDTQYF. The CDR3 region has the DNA TGTGCCAGCAGCGGGGTAGCGGGTAGTACAGATACGCAGTATTTT.

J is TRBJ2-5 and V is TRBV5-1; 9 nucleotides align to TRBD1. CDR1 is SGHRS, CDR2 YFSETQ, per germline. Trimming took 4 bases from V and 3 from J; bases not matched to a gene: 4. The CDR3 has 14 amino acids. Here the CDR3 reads CASSMGQGEETQYF. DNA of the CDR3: TGCGCCAGCAGCATGGGACAGGGTGAAGAGACCCAGTACTTC. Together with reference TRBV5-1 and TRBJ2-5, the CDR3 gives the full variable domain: KAGVTQTPRYLIKTRGQQVTLSCSPISGHRSVSWYQQTPGQGLQFLFEYFSETQRNKGNFPGRFSGRQFSNSRSEMNVSTLELGDSALYLCASSMGQGEETQYFGPGTRLLVL.

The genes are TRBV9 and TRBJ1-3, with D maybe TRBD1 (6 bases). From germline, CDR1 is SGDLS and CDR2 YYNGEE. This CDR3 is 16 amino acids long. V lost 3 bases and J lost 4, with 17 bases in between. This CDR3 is CASSGVSPGGGNTIYF. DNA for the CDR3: TGTGCCAGCAGCGGAGTCTCCCCGGGGGGCGGAAACACCATATATTTT.

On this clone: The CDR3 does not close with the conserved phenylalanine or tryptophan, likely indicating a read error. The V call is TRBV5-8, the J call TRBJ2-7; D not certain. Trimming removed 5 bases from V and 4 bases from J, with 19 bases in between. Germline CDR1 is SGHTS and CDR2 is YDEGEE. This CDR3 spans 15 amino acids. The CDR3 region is CASSNIRGSGYEQYL. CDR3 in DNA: TGTGCCAGCAGTAACATCCGAGGCTCTGGATACGAGCAGTACCTC.

CDR3 in amino acids: CASSLRGSGIQETQYF. The CDR3, as DNA: TGTGCCAGCAGTTTAAGGGGGTCTGGGATCCAAGAGACCCAGTACTTC. This chain connects TRBV28 to TRBJ2-5, with TRBD1 as a possible D gene (6 bases). Per germline, CDR1 MDHEN and CDR2 SYDVKM. V shed 2 bases and J shed 1 base, with 14 bases lying between them. CDR3 length: 16 amino acids.

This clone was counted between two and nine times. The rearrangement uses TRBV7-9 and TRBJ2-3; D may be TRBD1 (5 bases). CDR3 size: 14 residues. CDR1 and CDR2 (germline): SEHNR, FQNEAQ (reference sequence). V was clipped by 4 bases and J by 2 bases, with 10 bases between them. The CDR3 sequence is CASSYWGSTDTQYF. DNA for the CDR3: TGTGCCAGCAGCTACTGGGGCTCCACAGATACGCAGTATTTT.

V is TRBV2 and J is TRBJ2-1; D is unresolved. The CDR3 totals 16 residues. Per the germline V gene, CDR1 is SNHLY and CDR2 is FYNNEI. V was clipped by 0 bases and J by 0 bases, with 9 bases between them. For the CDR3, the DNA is TGTGCCAGCAGTGAAGCAATGGAAAGCTCCTACAATGAGCAGTTCTTC. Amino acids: CASSEAMESSYNEQFF.